This record looks at one TCR beta chain sequence and its context. The antigen is not known. The entry originates in a study of neoadjuvant anti-PD-1 for oral cavity cancer. Across the study: Nivolumab at 3 mg/kg was mostly given biweekly, three to four doses, pre-surgery. Around day 43, patients without progression received a fourth nivolumab dose before surgery.

Study outcomes and limitations: TCR analyses covered only a few patients per response group.

Patients were newly diagnosed with stage II-IVA oral cavity squamous cell carcinoma without prior systemic or radiation treatment. CDR1 is SGDLS, CDR2 YYNGEE, per germline. There are 15 residues in the CDR3. Between the trimmed V and J ends, which lost 1 base and 0 bases, there was a span of 11 bases. Repertoires were generated with immunoSEQ multiplex PCR, while TCRdb's copy carries only in-frame clones and drops some. The table records 5,000 or so clones, about 62% of them present only once. This material consisted of tumor tissue, taken before nivolumab (anti-PD-1) treatment. The chain is built from TRBV9 and TRBJ2-7, with a tentative D call TRBD1 (5 bases). This clonotype was sampled from a person aged 35 to 85 with oral cavity squamous cell carcinoma. The CDR3 loop reads CASSVYGASSYEQYF. The CDR3, as DNA: TGTGCCAGCAGCGTATATGGGGCGAGCTCCTACGAGCAGTACTTC. Variable domain in full (rest from reference TRBV9 and TRBJ2-7): DSGVTQTPKHLITATGQRVTLRCSPRSGDLSVYWYQQSLDQGLQFLIQYYNGEERAKGNILERFSAQQFPDLHSELNLSSLELGDSALYFCASSVYGASSYEQYFGPGTRLTVT.